Sequencing of this TCR beta chain was carried out in a study of cytomegalovirus exposure and HLA in healthy donors. For the study at large: It was reported in a later analysis that the roughly 120 validation repertoires used the same platform as the roughly 700 first-cohort repertoires.

General study points: Rarity marked most TCR sequences, yet some public TCRs occurred in many donors.

This CDR3 has 13 residues. CDR1 and CDR2 (germline): SGHTA, FQGNSA. V trimming: 3 bases; J trimming: 8 bases; junction bases outside the gene matches: 4. Only in-frame clones appear in the TCRdb table, and some are missing; sequencing was by immunoSEQ multiplex PCR. The table lists 100,000 to 150,000 clones, 80% to 90% of them singletons. With respect to this clone: The target antigen is unknown.

Sequenced: PBMCs. The chain joins TRBV7-2 to TRBJ2-4; 7 nucleotides agree with TRBD1. This receptor was identified in a young woman in good health and CMV-seronegative. The CDR3 region has the DNA TGTGCCAGCAGCTTTTGGCAGGGGGACATTCAGTACTTC. The encoded protein is CASSFWQGDIQYF.